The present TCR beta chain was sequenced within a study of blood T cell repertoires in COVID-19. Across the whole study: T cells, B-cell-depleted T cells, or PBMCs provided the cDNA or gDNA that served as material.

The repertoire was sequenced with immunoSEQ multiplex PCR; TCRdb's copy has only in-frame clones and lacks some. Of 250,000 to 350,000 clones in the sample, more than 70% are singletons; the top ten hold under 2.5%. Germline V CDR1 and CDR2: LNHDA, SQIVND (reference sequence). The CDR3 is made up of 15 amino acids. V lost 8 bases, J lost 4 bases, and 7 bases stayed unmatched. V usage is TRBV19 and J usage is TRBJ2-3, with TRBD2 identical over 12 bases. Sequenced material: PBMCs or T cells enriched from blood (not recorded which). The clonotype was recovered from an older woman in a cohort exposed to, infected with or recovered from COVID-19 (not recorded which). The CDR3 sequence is CASLGTSGRSDTQYF. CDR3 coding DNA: TGTGCCAGTTTGGGCACTAGCGGGAGGTCAGATACGCAGTATTTT. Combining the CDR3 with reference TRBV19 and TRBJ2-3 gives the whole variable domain DGGITQSPKYLFRKEGQNVTLSCEQNLNHDAMYWYRQDPGQGLRLIYYSQIVNDFQKGDIAEGYSVSREKKESFPLTVTSAQKNPTAFYLCASLGTSGRSDTQYFGPGTRLTVL.